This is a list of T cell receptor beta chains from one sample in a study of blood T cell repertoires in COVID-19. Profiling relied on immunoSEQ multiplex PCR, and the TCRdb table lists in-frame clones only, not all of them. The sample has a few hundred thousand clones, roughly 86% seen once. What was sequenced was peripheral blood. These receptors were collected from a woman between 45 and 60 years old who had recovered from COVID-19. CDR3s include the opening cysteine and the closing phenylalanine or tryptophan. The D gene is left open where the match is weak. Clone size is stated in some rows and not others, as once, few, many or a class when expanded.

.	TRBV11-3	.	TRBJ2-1	TGTGCCAGCAGCTTAGAGGGATATAGGGGCGGTGAGCAGTTCTTC	CASSLEGYRGGEQFF
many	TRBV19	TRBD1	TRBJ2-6	TGTGCCAGTAGTATGACAGGGGGCGCGGGGGCCAACGTCCTGACTTTC	CASSMTGGAGANVLTF
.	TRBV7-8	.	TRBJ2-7	TGTGCCAGCAGCTCGCGACTTAAGGGGGGGGCTGGCTACGAGCAGTACTTC	CASSSRLKGGAGYEQYF
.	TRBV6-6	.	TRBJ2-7	TGTGCCAGCAGTTCGCGGGACAGTTTCTCCTACGAGCAGTACTTC	CASSSRDSFSYEQYF
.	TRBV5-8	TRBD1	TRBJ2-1	TGTGCCAGCAGCTTGGCTGAGGGGGCGAGAAATGAGCAGTTCTTC	CASSLAEGARNEQFF
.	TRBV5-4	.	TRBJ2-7	TGTGCCAGCAGCCCAGGTTTGGGCGGGCAATACTCCTACGAGCAGTACTTC	CASSPGLGGQYSYEQYF
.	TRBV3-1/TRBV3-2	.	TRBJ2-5	TGTGCCAGCAGCCAGCACTTGGAGACCCAGTACTTC	CASSQHLETQYF
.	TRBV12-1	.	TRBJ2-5	TGTGCCAGCAGCCTCGGCGAAGGTAGCGGTCGGGAGACCCAGTACTTC	CASSLGEGSGRETQYF
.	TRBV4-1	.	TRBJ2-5	TGCGCCAGCAGCCAAAGGGCGACAGTCGGAGAGACCCAGTACTTC	CASSQRATVGETQYF
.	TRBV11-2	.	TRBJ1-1	TGTGCCAGCAGCTTCGACACAGGTGACACTGAAGCTTTCTTT	CASSFDTGDTEAFF
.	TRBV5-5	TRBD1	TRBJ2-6	TGTGCCAGCAGCCTCAGGACAGGGGGCGCCTCTGGGGCCAACGTCCTGACTTTC	CASSLRTGGASGANVLTF